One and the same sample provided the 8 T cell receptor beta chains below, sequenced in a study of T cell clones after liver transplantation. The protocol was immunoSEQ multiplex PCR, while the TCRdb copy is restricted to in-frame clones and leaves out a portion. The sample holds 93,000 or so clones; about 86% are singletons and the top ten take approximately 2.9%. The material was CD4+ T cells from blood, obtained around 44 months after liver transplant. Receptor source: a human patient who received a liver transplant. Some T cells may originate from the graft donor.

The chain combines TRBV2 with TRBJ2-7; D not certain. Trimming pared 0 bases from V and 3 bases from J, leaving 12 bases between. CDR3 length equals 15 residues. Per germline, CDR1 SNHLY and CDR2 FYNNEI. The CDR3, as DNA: TGTGCCAGCAGTGAAGCCTGGCAGAAGTACTACGAGCAGTACTTC. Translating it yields CASSEAWQKYYEQYF.

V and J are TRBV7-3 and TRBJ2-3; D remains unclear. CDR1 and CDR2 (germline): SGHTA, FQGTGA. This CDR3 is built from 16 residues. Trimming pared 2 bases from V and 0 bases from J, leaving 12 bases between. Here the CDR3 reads CASSLWGGISTDTQYF. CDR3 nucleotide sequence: TGTGCCAGCAGCTTATGGGGTGGGATTAGCACAGATACGCAGTATTTT.

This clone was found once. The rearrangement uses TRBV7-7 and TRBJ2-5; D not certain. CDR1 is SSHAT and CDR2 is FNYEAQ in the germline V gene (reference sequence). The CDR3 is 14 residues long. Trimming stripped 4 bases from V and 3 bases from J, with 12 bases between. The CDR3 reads CASSSNNQKETQYF. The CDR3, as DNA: TGTGCCAGCAGCTCGAACAACCAAAAAGAGACCCAGTACTTC. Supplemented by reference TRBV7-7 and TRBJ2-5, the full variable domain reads GAGVSQSPRYKVTKRGQDVTLRCDPISSHATLYWYQQALGQGPEFLTYFNYEAQPDKSGLPSDRFSAERPEGSISTLTIQRTEQRDSAMYRCASSSNNQKETQYFGPGTRLLVL.

The CDR3 DNA reads as TGTGCCAGCAGCTTAGACCCGGGGCACTACAATGAGCAGTTCTTC. It encodes CASSLDPGHYNEQFF. The chain combines TRBV11-3 with TRBJ2-1; the D gene could be TRBD1 or TRBD2 (5 bases each). V lost 0 bases and J 3 bases, leaving 9 bases between the germline ends. From germline, CDR1 is SGHNT and CDR2 YENEEA. The CDR3 spans 15 residues.

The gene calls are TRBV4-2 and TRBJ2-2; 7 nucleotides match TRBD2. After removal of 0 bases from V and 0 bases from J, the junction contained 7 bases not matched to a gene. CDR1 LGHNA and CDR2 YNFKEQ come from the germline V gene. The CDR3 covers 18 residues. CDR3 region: CASSQEISGASNTGELFF. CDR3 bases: TGTGCCAGCAGCCAAGAAATCAGCGGGGCCTCGAACACCGGGGAGCTGTTTTTT.

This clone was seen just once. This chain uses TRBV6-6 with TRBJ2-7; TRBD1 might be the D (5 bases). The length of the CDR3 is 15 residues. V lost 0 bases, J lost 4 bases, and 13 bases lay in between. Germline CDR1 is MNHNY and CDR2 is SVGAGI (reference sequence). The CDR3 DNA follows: TGTGCCAGCAGTTACTCGACAGCCAACGAGTACGAGCAGTACTTC. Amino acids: CASSYSTANEYEQYF.

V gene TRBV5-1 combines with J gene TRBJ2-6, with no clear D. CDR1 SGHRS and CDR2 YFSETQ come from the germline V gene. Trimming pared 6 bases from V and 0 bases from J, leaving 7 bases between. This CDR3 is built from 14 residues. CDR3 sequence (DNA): TGCGCCAGCAAGGCGGTCTCTGGGGCCAACGTCCTGACTTTC. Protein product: CASKAVSGANVLTF.

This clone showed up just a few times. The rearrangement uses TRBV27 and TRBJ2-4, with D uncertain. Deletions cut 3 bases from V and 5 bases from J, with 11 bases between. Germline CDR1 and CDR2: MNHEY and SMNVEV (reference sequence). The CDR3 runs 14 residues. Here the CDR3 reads CASSLLGFQNIQYF. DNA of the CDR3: TGTGCCAGCAGTTTGTTAGGGTTTCAAAACATTCAGTACTTC.